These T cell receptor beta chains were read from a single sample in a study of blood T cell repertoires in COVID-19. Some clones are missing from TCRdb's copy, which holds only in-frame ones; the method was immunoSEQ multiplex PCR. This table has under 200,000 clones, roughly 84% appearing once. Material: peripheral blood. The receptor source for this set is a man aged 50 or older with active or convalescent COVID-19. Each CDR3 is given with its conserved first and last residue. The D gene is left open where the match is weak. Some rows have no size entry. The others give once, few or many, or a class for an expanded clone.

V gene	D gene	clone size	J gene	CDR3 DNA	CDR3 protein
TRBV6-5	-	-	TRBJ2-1	TGTGCCAGCAGACGGATCCGGGACTCCTCCCCTCGCCAGTTCTTC	CASRRIRDSSPRQFF
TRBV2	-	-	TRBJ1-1	TGTGCCAGCAGCGTTTCGTGGGATCGTAGCGGGATGAACACTGAAGCTTTCTTT	CASSVSWDRSGMNTEAFF
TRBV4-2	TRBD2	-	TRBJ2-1	TGTGCCAGCAGCCGCTCCCGCCGGACTAGCGGGGGGATGGATGAGCAGTTCTTC	CASSRSRRTSGGMDEQFF
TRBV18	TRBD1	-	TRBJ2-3	TGTGCCAGCTCCCGCAATAGACAGGGGAGTCCAGATACGCAGTATTTT	CASSRNRQGSPDTQYF
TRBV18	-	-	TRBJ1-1	TGTGCCAGCTCACCACTGTCAGGGGACACTGAAGCTTTCTTT	CASSPLSGDTEAFF
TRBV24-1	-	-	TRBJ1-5	TGTGCCACCAGTGATCCCAAACGGACATTTGGTGGCAATCAGCCCCAGCATTTT	CATSDPKRTFGGNQPQHF
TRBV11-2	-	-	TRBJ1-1	TGTGCCAGCAGCTTTCAGGGTTCGACTGAAGCTTTCTTT	CASSFQGSTEAFF
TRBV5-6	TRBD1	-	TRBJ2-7	TGTGCCAGCAGAAATGACAGGGGGAGGTCCTACGAGCAGTACTTC	CASRNDRGRSYEQYF
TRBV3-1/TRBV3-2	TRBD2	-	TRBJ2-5	TGTGCCAGCAGACCCGGGACTAGCAGATTACAAGAGACCCAGTACTTC	CASRPGTSRLQETQYF
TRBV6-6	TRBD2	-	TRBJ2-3	TGTGCCAGCAGGCGAGGGCGCGCTAGCGGGCGTGGCACAGATACGCAGTATTTT	CASRRGRASGRGTDTQYF
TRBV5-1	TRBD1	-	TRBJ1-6	TGCGCCAGCAGCATAGGGACAGGTGCTTCACCCCTCCACTTT	CASSIGTGASPLHF
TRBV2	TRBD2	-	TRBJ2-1	TGTGCCAGCACAGGGACTAGCGGCGATGAGCAGTTCTTC	CASTGTSGDEQFF
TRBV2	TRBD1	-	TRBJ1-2	TGTGCCAGGTCAGGGGGTTCGTATGGCTACACCTTC	CARSGGSYGYTF
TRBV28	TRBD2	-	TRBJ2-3	TGTGCCAGCAGTTTAGGACTAGCGGGGGGGGGCACAGATACGCAGTATTTT	CASSLGLAGGGTDTQYF
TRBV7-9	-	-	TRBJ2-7	TGTGCCAGCAGCGGGGGGCCGGGGGGCGGCTACGAGCAGTACTTC	CASSGGPGGGYEQYF
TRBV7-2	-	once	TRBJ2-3	TGTGCCAGCAGCTCAGCAGATACGCAGTATTTT	CASSSADTQYF
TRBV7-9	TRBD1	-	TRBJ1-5	TGTGCCAGCAGCTCCAGGGGGAGAGCCCAGCATTTT	CASSSRGRAQHF
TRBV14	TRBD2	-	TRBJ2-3	TGTGCCAGCAGCTCTTACCCTAAAGCGGGAGGGCTCCCGCGGGCGCAGTATTTT	CASSSYPKAGGLPRAQYF
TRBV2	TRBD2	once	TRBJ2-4	TGTGCCAGCAGAGGGACTAGCGGGAGGGCCTGGGCCAAAAACATTCAGTACTTC	CASRGTSGRAWAKNIQYF
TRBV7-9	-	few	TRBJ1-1	TGTGCCAGCAGCTTATCCGGGGACACTGAAGCTTTCTTT	CASSLSGDTEAFF
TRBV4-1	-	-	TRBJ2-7	TGCGCCAGCAGCCCCCAGGCAGAAAGCTCCTACGAGCAGTACTTC	CASSPQAESSYEQYF
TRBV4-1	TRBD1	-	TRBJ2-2	TGCGCCAGCAGCCCACAAAAGGGGGCGTGGGCCACCGGGGAGCTGTTTTTT	CASSPQKGAWATGELFF
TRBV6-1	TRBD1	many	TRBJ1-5	TGTGCCAGCAGTGAACCCCAGTTTTCGGGACAGGATCAATTCGGGAGCAATCAGCCCCAGCATTTT	CASSEPQFSGQDQFGSNQPQHF
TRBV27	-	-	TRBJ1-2	TGTGCCAGCAGAACGGACACCGGAATTCCCCCTAACTATGGCTACACCTTC	CASRTDTGIPPNYGYTF
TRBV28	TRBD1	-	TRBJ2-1	TGTGCCAGCAAGACAAGACAGGGGGCGGGTAATGAGCAGTTCTTC	CASKTRQGAGNEQFF
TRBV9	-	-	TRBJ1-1	TGTGCCAGCAGCCCACCGGGTGTCACTGAAGCTTTCTTT	CASSPPGVTEAFF
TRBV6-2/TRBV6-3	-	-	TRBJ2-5	TGTGCCAGCAGTTATAACGGGGAGACCCAGTACTTC	CASSYNGETQYF
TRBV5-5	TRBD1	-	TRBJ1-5	TGTGCCAGCAGCTCCCGCCCGAGACAGGGGCCGAATAGCAATCAGCCCCAGCATTTT	CASSSRPRQGPNSNQPQHF
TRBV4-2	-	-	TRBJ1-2	TGTGCCAGCAGCCAAGATCGGGCGGGCTATGGCTACACCTTC	CASSQDRAGYGYTF
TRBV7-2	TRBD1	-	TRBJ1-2	TGTGCCAGCACCCTAAGACAGGGGGCGAGGGGCTACACCTTC	CASTLRQGARGYTF
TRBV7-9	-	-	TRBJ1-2	TGTGCCAGCAGCTTAGGTCAGGGACATTATTATGGCTACACCTTC	CASSLGQGHYYGYTF
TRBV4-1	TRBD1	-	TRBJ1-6	TGCGCCAGCAGCCAAGATGGGATGAGGACAGGGGATTCACCCCTCCACTTT	CASSQDGMRTGDSPLHF
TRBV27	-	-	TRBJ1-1	TGTGCCAGCAGTTACGCCGACAGATCGAACACTGAAGCTTTCTTT	CASSYADRSNTEAFF
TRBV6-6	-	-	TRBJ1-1	TGTGCCAGCAGTCCCTTCACGGGAGCCGATAGCCTCACTGAAGCTTTCTTT	CASSPFTGADSLTEAFF
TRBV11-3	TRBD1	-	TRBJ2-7	TGTGCCAGCAGCCGGGACAGGGTAGCCTACGAGCAGTACTTC	CASSRDRVAYEQYF
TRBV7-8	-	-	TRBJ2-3	TGTGCCAGCAGCCCACGGAGTGGTGATACGCAGTATTTT	CASSPRSGDTQYF
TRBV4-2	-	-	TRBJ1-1	TGTGCCAGCAGCCAAGATGGTACGGGATTGAACACTGAAGCTTTCTTT	CASSQDGTGLNTEAFF
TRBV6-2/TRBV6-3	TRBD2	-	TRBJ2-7	TGTGCCAGCAGCCAACCCGGGACTAGCCGCGAGCAGTACTTC	CASSQPGTSREQYF
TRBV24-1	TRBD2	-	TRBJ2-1	TGTGCCACCAGTGATACGGAGCGGGGAGTTTACAATGAGCAGTTCTTC	CATSDTERGVYNEQFF
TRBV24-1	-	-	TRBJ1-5	TGTGCCACCAGTGATTCCCGGGACACAAGAAATCAGCCCCAGCATTTT	CATSDSRDTRNQPQHF
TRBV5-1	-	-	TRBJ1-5	TGCGCCAGCAGCTTGTTGGGTCCGACAGCTAGCAATCAGCCCCAGCATTTT	CASSLLGPTASNQPQHF
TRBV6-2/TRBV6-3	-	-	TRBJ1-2	TGTGCCAGCAGTTCCCTCTTTGGGGGGAACAACTATGGCTACACCTTC	CASSSLFGGNNYGYTF
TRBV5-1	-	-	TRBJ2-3	TGCGCCAGCAGCTTGTCGGGCACAGATACGCAGTATTTT	CASSLSGTDTQYF
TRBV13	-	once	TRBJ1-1	TGTGCCAGCAGCAGGGGTAGGACGGTGAACACTGAAGCTTTCTTT	CASSRGRTVNTEAFF
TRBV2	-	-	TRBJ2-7	TGTGCCAGCAGAGCAGACAGGCCCTACGAGCAGTACTTC	CASRADRPYEQYF
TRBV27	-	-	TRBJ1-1	TGTGCCAGCAGTCCCCGCCTAGGCACTGAAGCTTTCTTT	CASSPRLGTEAFF
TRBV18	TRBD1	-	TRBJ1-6	TGTGCCAGCTCACCCCGAGGGACAGTTAATTCACCCCTCCACTTT	CASSPRGTVNSPLHF
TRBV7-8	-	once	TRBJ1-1	TGTGCCAGCAGCTTAACAGGACAGATTTACATGAACACTGAAGCTTTCTTT	CASSLTGQIYMNTEAFF
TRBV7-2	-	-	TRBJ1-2	TGTGCCAGCAGCTTTACCCAGGCCACCTATGGCTACACCTTC	CASSFTQATYGYTF
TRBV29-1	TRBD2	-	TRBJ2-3	TGCAGCGTTGAAGAGGGACTAGCGGGGCGCACAGATACGCAGTATTTT	CSVEEGLAGRTDTQYF
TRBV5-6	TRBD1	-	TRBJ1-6	TGTGCCAGCAGCTTGGAGGGACAGCCTTATAATTCACCCCTCCACTTT	CASSLEGQPYNSPLHF